Sequencing of this T cell receptor beta chain was carried out in a study of cytomegalovirus exposure and HLA in healthy donors. Findings and limits, study-wide: The study designated 150 or so TCR beta chains cytomegalovirus-associated.

For this clone: The antigen is undetermined.

TCRdb keeps only in-frame clones here, not all; method: immunoSEQ multiplex PCR. The table shows some 170,000 clones, with approximately 90% occurring only once. Trimming cost V 3 bases and J 5 bases, with 17 bases left between them. Germline CDR1 reads SGHRS; CDR2 reads YFSETQ. The CDR3 length is 15 residues. Sequences were obtained from PBMCs. The clonotype was recovered from a woman in her 30s in good health and CMV-seronegative. The rearrangement links TRBV5-1 to TRBJ2-5, with a possible D match to TRBD2 (6 bases). The CDR3 is CASSSGTAMGETQYF. The CDR3 region has the DNA TGCGCCAGCAGCTCCGGGACTGCCATGGGTGAGACCCAGTACTTC.